These 2 T cell receptor beta chains originate from one sample sequenced in a study of OX40 agonist ivuxolimab in advanced cancers. Sequencing used immunoSEQ multiplex PCR; TCRdb keeps in-frame clones, though not all of them. The sample holds tens of thousands of clones, roughly 84% seen once. Here the sequenced sample was CD4+ or CD8+ T cells sorted from blood, taken in a trial of the OX40 agonist ivuxolimab. The receptors come from an adult with an advanced solid tumor such as melanoma, head and neck, liver or kidney cancer.

This rearrangement joins TRBV7-2 to TRBJ2-3, with TRBD2 matching 7 bases. CDR1 SGHTA and CDR2 FQGNSA come from the germline V gene. V shed 5 bases, J shed 2 bases, and the junction held 10 bases outside the gene matches. The CDR3 has 16 amino acids. CDR3 sequence reads: CASSPGGDSHTDTQYF. DNA for the CDR3: TGTGCCAGCAGCCCTGGGGGGGACTCCCACACAGATACGCAGTATTTT. Full variable domain (missing parts from reference TRBV7-2 and TRBJ2-3): GAGVSQSPSNKVTEKGKDVELRCDPISGHTALYWYRQSLGQGLEFLIYFQGNSAPDKSGLPSDRFSAERTGGSVSTLTIQRTQQEDSAVYLCASSPGGDSHTDTQYFGPGTRLTVL.

The CDR3 DNA is TGTGCAAGTCGCCCCCGGGCAGGGACCCGTTGTAGCTCTGGAAACACCATATATTTT. Encoded protein: CASRPRAGTRCSSGNTIYF. The V call is TRBV12-2, the J call TRBJ1-3. TRBV12-2 is a recognized pseudogene. The CDR3 sequence is 19 residues long.